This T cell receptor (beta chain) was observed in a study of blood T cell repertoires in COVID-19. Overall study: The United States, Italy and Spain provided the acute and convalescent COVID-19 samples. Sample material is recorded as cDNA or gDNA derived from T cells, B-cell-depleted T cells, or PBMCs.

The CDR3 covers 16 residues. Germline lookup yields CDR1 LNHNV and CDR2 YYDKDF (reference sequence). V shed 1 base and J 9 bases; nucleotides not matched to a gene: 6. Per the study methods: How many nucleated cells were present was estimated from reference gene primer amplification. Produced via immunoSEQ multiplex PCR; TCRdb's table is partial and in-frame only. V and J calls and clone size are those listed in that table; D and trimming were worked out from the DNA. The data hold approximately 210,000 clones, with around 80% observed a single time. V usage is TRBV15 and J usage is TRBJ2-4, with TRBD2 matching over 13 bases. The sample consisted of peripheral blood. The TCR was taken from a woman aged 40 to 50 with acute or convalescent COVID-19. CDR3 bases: TGTGCCACCAGCAGAGGGGCGACTAGCGGGGGGTCCATTCAGTACTTC. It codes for CATSRGATSGGSIQYF.